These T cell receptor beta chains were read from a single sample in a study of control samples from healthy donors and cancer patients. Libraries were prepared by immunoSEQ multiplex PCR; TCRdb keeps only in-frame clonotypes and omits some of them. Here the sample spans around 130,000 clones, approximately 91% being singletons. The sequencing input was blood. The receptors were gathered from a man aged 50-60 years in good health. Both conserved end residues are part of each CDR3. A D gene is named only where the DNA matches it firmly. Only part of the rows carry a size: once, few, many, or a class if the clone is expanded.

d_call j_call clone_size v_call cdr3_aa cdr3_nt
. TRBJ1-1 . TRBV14 CASSQDLGRVNTEAFF TGTGCCAGCAGCCAAGATCTGGGCAGGGTAAACACTGAAGCTTTCTTT
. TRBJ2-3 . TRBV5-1 CASTSETSTDTQYF TGCGCCAGCACTAGCGAAACTAGCACAGATACGCAGTATTTT
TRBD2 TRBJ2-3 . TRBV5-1 CASSRSSGGPSTDTQYF TGCGCCAGCAGCCGAAGTAGCGGGGGGCCTAGCACAGATACGCAGTATTTT
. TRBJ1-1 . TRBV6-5 CASSYSLGAVTEAFF TGTGCCAGCAGTTACTCTTTGGGGGCGGTCACTGAAGCTTTCTTT
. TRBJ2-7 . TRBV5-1 CASSPNNYEQYF TGCGCCAGCAGCCCAAACAACTACGAGCAGTACTTC
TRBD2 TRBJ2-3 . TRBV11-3 CASSKTSGTDTQYF TGTGCCAGCAGCAAGACTAGCGGCACAGATACGCAGTATTTT
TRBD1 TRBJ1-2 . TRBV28 CASIKDRGYGYTF TGTGCCAGCATCAAGGACAGGGGGTATGGCTACACCTTC
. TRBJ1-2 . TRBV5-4 CASSPSDLDYGYTF TGTGCCAGCAGCCCCTCGGACCTGGACTATGGCTACACCTTC
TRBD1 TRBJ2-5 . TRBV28 CASSWTGDPQETQYF TGTGCCAGCAGTTGGACAGGGGATCCCCAAGAGACCCAGTACTTC
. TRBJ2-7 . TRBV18 CASRPGPSPEQYF TGTGCCAGCCGCCCCGGCCCTTCGCCCGAGCAGTACTTC
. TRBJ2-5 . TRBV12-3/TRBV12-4 CASSPGRGETQYF TGTGCCAGCAGTCCGGGACGGGGGGAGACCCAGTACTTC
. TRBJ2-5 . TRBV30 CAWSVLGETQYF TGTGCCTGGAGTGTACTGGGAGAGACCCAGTACTTC
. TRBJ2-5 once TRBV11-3 CASSLDVGRGETQYF TGTGCCAGCAGCTTAGATGTGGGCAGGGGCGAGACCCAGTACTTC
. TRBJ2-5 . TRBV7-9 CASSLTWETQYF TGTGCCAGCAGTTTAACCTGGGAGACCCAGTACTTC